A single sample is the source of the 14 T cell receptor beta chains below, sequenced in a study of Ad26.COV2.S vaccination and SARS-CoV-2 variants. Clones were read by immunoSEQ multiplex PCR, and TCRdb kept only the in-frame ones, dropping some. The sample lists a few hundred thousand clones, around nine tenths seen once, with under 3% in the top ten. The treatment denotes: some 20 received Ad26.COV2.S at low or high dose, single or two shots; a few received placebo; per-sample allocation not given. Day 63 following the first vaccine or placebo injection was when the samples were taken. The sample consisted of peripheral blood, taken in a trial of Ad26.COV2.S vaccine versus placebo. These receptors were collected from a person aged 18-60 years who received the Ad26.COV2.S COVID-19 vaccine or a placebo.

J is TRBJ2-1 and V is TRBV7-9, with 7 positions matching TRBD1. With 4 bases clipped from V and 0 bases from J, the junction kept 12 bases outside the gene matches. The CDR3 has 18 amino acids. The germline V gene encodes CDR1 SEHNR and CDR2 FQNEAQ (reference sequence). In DNA form, the CDR3 reads TGTGCCAGCAGCTCCGAGTGGGGACAGCTTTTCTCCTACAATGAGCAGTTCTTC. Its protein product is CASSSEWGQLFSYNEQFF.

The V call is TRBV19, the J call TRBJ2-1; 14 nucleotides align to TRBD2. The CDR3 consists of 15 residues. The trim removed 6 bases at V and 7 bases at J, leaving 5 bases unmatched. Germline loops: CDR1 LNHDA, CDR2 SQIVND (reference sequence). This chain's CDR3 is CASSRTSGRLNEQFF. The CDR3 coding sequence is TGTGCCAGTAGCCGGACTAGCGGGAGGTTAAATGAGCAGTTCTTC.

This chain joins TRBV2 and TRBJ2-5, with 11 bases aligning to TRBD1. The V gene end was trimmed by 6 bases and the J gene end by 1 base; junction bases not matched to a gene: 4. The CDR3 extends over 15 amino acids. The germline gives CDR1 SNHLY, CDR2 FYNNEI. CDR3 in amino acids: CASRGQGGVQETQYF. The DNA of the CDR3 is TGTGCCAGCAGGGGACAGGGGGGGGTCCAAGAGACCCAGTACTTC.

The chain joins TRBV15 to TRBJ1-6; weak D call: TRBD1 (5 bases). In germline, CDR1 is LNHNV, CDR2 YYDKDF (reference sequence). This CDR3 comprises 16 residues. Between the trimmed V and J ends, which lost 0 bases and 6 bases, there was a span of 12 bases. Here the CDR3 DNA reads TGTGCCACCAGCAGAGATGGCGCAGGGCCTAATTCACCCCTCCACTTT. It is translated as CATSRDGAGPNSPLHF.

As regards this clone: Additional DNA sequences in this sample encode the identical CDR3. The V call is TRBV30, the J call TRBJ2-7; D unclear. Germline V CDR1 and CDR2: GTSNPN, SVGIG (reference sequence). This CDR3 contains 12 residues. The germline V and J ends were trimmed by 2 bases and 0 bases, with 5 bases remaining between them. The DNA of the CDR3 is TGTGCCTGGAGTCCCAGCTCCTACGAGCAGTACTTC. This gives the protein CAWSPSSYEQYF.

The rearrangement uses TRBV3-1 (or the pseudogene TRBV3-2) and TRBJ1-2; D is ambiguous. CDR3 length: 15 amino acids. The germline V gene has CDR1 LGHDT and CDR2 YNNKEL (reference sequence). V was shortened by 4 bases and J by 0 bases, with 12 bases between the two germline ends. The DNA for the CDR3 is TGTGCCAGCAGCCCTCTTGTCGTCACTAACTATGGCTACACCTTC. Translated: CASSPLVVTNYGYTF.

This chain links TRBV6-6 with TRBJ1-5; D not resolved. The CDR3 sequence is 13 residues long. The germline V gene encodes CDR1 MNHNY and CDR2 SVGAGI (reference sequence). Between the trimmed V and J ends, which lost 9 bases and 4 bases, there was a span of 13 bases. As DNA, the CDR3 is TGTGCCAGAACCGACGAGGAGAATCAGCCCCAGCATTTT. This gives the protein CARTDEENQPQHF.

V usage is TRBV30 and J usage is TRBJ2-5; D gene unclear. This CDR3 comprises 12 residues. Germline CDR1 and CDR2: GTSNPN and SVGIG (reference sequence). Trimming took off 0 bases at V and 4 bases at J, with 6 bases between the two ends. The CDR3 reads CAWSVRVETQYF. CDR3 DNA sequence: TGTGCCTGGAGTGTACGCGTAGAGACCCAGTACTTC. The variable domain in full, completed from reference TRBV30 and TRBJ2-5, reads SQTIHQWPATLVQPVGSPLSLECTVEGTSNPNLYWYRQAAGRGLQLLFYSVGIGQISSEVPQNLSASRPQDRQFILSSKKLLLSDSGFYLCAWSVRVETQYFGPGTRLLVL.

V is TRBV19 and J is TRBJ1-2; 10 nucleotides line up with TRBD1. In germline, CDR1 is LNHDA, CDR2 SQIVND (reference sequence). The CDR3 runs to 17 residues. J gave up 3 bases and V 5 bases, and 12 bases lay outside the gene matches. In DNA form, the CDR3 reads TGTGCCAGTAGTTTCCAAACCCCCGGGACAGGGGACTATGGCTACACCTTC. This translates into CASSFQTPGTGDYGYTF.

The chain carries TRBV24-1 and TRBJ2-7; D is unclear. CDR3 length equals 12 residues. The germline V gene has CDR1 KGHDR and CDR2 SFDVKD. Trimming removed 7 bases from V and 9 bases from J, with 15 bases in between. CDR3 residues: CATRDPEGRQYF. Written as DNA, the CDR3 is TGTGCCACCAGAGACCCGGAAGGTCGGCAGTACTTC.

This clone showed up just a few times. V gene TRBV5-4 combines with J gene TRBJ2-1; the D gene could be TRBD1 or TRBD2 (6 bases each). V lost 0 bases and J 5 bases, leaving 9 bases between the germline ends. The CDR3 sequence is 14 residues long. Germline loops: CDR1 SGHNT, CDR2 YYREEE (reference sequence). CDR3 sequence: CASSLAGAHNEQFF. The DNA of the CDR3 is TGTGCCAGCAGCTTGGCGGGGGCCCACAATGAGCAGTTCTTC.

This chain joins TRBV9 and TRBJ1-1, with 7 bases aligning to TRBD1. This CDR3 comprises 13 residues. V lost 4 bases to trimming and J lost 4 bases; unmatched junction nucleotides: 4. Germline V gives CDR1 SGDLS, CDR2 YYNGEE. The CDR3 sequence is CASSPGGRTEAFF. CDR3 DNA sequence: TGTGCCAGCAGCCCAGGGGGGCGCACTGAAGCTTTCTTT.

The J gene is TRBJ2-1, the V gene TRBV30; D is ambiguous. Per the germline V gene, CDR1 is GTSNPN and CDR2 is SVGIG (reference sequence). Trimming took off 5 bases at V and 4 bases at J, with 18 bases between the two ends. The CDR3 runs 15 residues. In DNA form, the CDR3 reads TGTGCCTGGGTCCCCCCGGCCAGTCGTTACAATGAGCAGTTCTTC. It codes for CAWVPPASRYNEQFF.

The chain is built from TRBV7-2 and TRBJ2-7, with 9 bases lining up with TRBD2. Trimming cost V 5 bases and J 0 bases; bases outside gene matches: 2. This CDR3 is 14 amino acids long. Germline CDR1 is SGHTA and CDR2 is FQGNSA. Here the CDR3 reads CASSSSGSSYEQYV. The DNA of the CDR3 is TGTGCCAGCAGCAGTAGCGGGAGCTCCTACGAGCAGTACGTC.